This T cell receptor (beta chain) was recorded in a study of T cell responses to AZD1222 COVID-19 vaccine. Findings and limits, study-wide: A reported finding is that nearly half of spike-specific TCRs target unmutated variant regions. Clonal diversity may have been underestimated in mostly white British donors. Researchers took repertoire samples only after the peak T cell response had come. The span of vaccine-associated CD4 TCRs extended across spike, with dominance at 160-218 and 743-854.

The CDR3 length is 12 residues. The germline gives CDR1 MNHNS, CDR2 SASEGT. Trimming shortened V by 2 bases and J by 4 bases, and 6 bases separated the two germline ends. In regard to this clone: Its specificity is unknown.

This table comes from immunoSEQ multiplex PCR, and its TCRdb copy is limited to in-frame clones, with some not included. Among more than 95,000 clones listed, about 90% were seen once. The chain couples TRBV6-1 to TRBJ2-7; D unclear. The clonotype comes from an adult in good health. This specimen was peripheral blood, taken on day 0 of AZD1222 vaccination. The CDR3, as DNA: TGTGCCAGCAGTGAACCCCTATACGAGCAGTACTTC. Its protein product is CASSEPLYEQYF.